This T cell receptor beta chain was found in a study of T cell responses to AZD1222 COVID-19 vaccine. Study-wide results and caveats: Nearly half of spike-specific TCRs reportedly go after variant regions that carry no mutations. Seropositive at baseline were only five or six AZD1222 recipients.

This CDR3 contains 15 residues. V shed 3 bases, J shed 3 bases, and the junction held 5 bases outside the gene matches. The germline V gene has CDR1 SGHRS and CDR2 YFSETQ. For this clone: Antigen unknown.

TCRdb's copy holds only in-frame clones and misses some; the assay was immunoSEQ multiplex PCR. The table has around 150,000 clones, 80% to 90% seen once. The chain links TRBV5-1 to TRBJ2-5, with 10 bases lining up with TRBD2. The sequence was collected from an adult in good health. Sequences were derived from peripheral blood, sampled on day 0 of AZD1222 vaccination. The CDR3 DNA reads as TGCGCCAGCAGCTATCTGGGGACTAGCGAAGAGACCCAGTACTTC. This encodes CASSYLGTSEETQYF.